This note documents a single TCR beta chain sequence. The germline V gene encodes CDR1 DFQATT and CDR2 SNEGSKA (reference sequence). The CDR3 spans 14 residues. Trimming took 5 bases from V and 3 from J; bases not matched to a gene: 8. The sample is drawn from a study of T cells in Graves' hyperthyroidism and ophthalmopathy. TCR beta CDR3 sequences were amplified from RNA transcripts. Using the HTBI primer set, a first-round RT-PCR was run on the TCR CDR3. TCRdb reprocessed the multiplex PCR reads with MiXCR, giving one entry per CDR3 protein. Of some 50,000 distinct CDR3 sequences listed, roughly 50% are singletons.

Sequenced input: peripheral blood or thyroid tissue (not recorded which). This clonotype was obtained from a man aged 18 to 29 with Graves' hyperthyroidism. The chain links TRBV20-1 to TRBJ2-7, with TRBD1 matching 9 bases. CDR3 in DNA: TGCAGTGCTCCGTGGGACAGGGCCAACTACGAGCAGTACTTC. The encoded protein is CSAPWDRANYEQYF.